This TCR beta chain was found in a study of graft-versus-host responses after intestinal transplantation. Whole-study context: Uniformly, recipients were administered anti-thymocyte globulin induction with subsequent tacrolimus and steroids for two to three years. Whole-study results and caveats: Recipient marrow held GvH clones, some first seen in ileum or blood. Graft-donor T cell macrochimerism coincided with high graft-versus-host to host-versus-graft clonal ratios in allografts.

Germline CDR1 and CDR2: ENHRY and SYGVKD. With 8 bases removed from V and 4 bases from J, the gap between germline ends came to 21 bases. The CDR3 length is 15 residues. Sequenced by immunoSEQ multiplex PCR; TCRdb stores in-frame clones only, minus some. The sample records 20,000 to 30,000 clones, 85% to 95% being singletons. On this clone itself: Its antigen is unknown.

V gene TRBV10-3 combines with J gene TRBJ2-7; D perhaps matches TRBD1 (6 bases). The source was PBMCs, collected roughly 38 days after intestinal transplant. The TCR comes from a human patient who received an intestinal transplant, so some T cells may come from the graft donor. CDR3 sequence: CAIPSKRGKAYEQYF. CDR3 bases: TGTGCCATCCCCTCTAAAAGGGGGAAGGCGTACGAGCAGTACTTC.